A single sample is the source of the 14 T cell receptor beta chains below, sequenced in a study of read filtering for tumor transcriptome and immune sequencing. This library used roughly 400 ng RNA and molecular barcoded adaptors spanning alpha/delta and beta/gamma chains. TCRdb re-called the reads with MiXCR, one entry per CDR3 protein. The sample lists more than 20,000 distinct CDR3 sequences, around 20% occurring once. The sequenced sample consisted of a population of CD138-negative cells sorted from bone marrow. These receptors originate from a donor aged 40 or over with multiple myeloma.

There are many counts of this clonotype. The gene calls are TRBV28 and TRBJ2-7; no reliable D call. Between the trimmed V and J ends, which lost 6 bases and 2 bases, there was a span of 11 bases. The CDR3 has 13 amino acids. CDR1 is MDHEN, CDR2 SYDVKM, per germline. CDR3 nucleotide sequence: TGTGCCAGCAGATCCGCCCAACCCTACGAGCAGTACTTC. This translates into CASRSAQPYEQYF.

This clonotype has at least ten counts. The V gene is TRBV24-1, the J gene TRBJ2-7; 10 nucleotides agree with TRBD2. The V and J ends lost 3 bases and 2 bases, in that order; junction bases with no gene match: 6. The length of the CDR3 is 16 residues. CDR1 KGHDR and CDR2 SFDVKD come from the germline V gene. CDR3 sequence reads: CATSDLGTSATYEQYF. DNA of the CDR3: TGTGCCACCAGTGATCTCGGGACTAGCGCCACCTACGAGCAGTACTTC.

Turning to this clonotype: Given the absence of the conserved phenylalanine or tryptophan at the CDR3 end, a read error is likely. CDR3 DNA: TGCAGCGTTGCCGGGACAGGCGTGCAGTACTTG. The encoded protein is CSVAGTGVQYL. V is TRBV29-1 and J is TRBJ2-1, with 8 bases aligning to TRBD1. The J call may be incorrect, as the DNA end agrees better with TRBJ2-7. Germline-derived CDR1 and CDR2 are SQVTM and ANQGSEA. This CDR3 spans 11 amino acids.

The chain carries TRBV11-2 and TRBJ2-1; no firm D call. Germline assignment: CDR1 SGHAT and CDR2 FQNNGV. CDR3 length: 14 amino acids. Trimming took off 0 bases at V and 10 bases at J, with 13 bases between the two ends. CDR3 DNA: TGTGCCAGCAGCTTAGATCGGCTAGTAGACGAGCAGTTCTTC. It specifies CASSLDRLVDEQFF. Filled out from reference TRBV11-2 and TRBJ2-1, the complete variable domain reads EAGVAQSPRYKIIEKRQSVAFWCNPISGHATLYWYQQILGQGPKLLIQFQNNGVVDDSQLPKDRFSAERLKGVDSTLKIQPAKLEDSAVYLCASSLDRLVDEQFFGPGTRLTVL.

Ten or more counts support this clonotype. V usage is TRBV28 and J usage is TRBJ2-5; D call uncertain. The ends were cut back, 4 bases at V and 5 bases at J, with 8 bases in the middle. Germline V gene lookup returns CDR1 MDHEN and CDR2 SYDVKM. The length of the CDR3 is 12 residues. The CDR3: CASSSGRETQYF. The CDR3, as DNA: TGTGCCAGCAGTTCTGGGCGGGAGACCCAGTACTTC.

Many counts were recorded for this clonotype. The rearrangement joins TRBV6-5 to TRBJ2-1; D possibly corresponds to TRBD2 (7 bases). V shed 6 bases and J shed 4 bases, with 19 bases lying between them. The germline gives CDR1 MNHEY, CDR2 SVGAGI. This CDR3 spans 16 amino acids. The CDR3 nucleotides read TGTGCCAGCAGCTCCGCCCGGGGGGCGAGGTACAATGAGCAGTTCTTC. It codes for CASSSARGARYNEQFF.

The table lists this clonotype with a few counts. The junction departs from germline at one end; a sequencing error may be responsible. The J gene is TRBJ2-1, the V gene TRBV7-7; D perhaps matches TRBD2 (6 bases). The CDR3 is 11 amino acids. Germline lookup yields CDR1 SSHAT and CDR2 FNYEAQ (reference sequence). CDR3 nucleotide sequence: TGCCGGTCTAGCGTGGTCAATGAGCAGTTCTTC. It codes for CRSSVVNEQFF.

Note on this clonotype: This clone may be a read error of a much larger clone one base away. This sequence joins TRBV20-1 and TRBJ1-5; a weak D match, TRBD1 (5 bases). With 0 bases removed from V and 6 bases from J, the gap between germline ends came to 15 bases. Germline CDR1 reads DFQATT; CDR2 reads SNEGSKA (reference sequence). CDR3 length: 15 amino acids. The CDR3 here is CSARDRKGTSQPQHF. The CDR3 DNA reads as TGCAGTGCTAGAGATCGGAAGGGGACGAGTCAGCCCCAGCATTTT.

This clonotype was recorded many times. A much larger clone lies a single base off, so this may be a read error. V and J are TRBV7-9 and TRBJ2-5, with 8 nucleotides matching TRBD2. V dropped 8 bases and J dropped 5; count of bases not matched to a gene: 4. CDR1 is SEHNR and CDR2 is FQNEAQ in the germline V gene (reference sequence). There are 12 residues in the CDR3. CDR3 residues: CASQAGAETQYF. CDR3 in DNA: TGTGCCAGCCAAGCGGGAGCGGAGACCCAGTACTTC. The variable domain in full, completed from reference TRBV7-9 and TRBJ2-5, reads DTGVSQNPRHKITKRGQNVTFRCDPISEHNRLYWYRQTLGQGPEFLTYFQNEAQLEKSRLLSDRFSAERPKGSFSTLEIQRTEQGDSAMYLCASQAGAETQYFGPGTRLLVL.

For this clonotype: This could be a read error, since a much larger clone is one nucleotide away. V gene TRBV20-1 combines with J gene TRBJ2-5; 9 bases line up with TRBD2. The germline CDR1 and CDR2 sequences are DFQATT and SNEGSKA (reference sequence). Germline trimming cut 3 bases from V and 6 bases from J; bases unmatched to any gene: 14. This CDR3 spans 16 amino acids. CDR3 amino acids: CSARPASGNLEKTQYF. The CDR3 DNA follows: TGCAGTGCTAGGCCGGCTAGCGGGAACCTAGAAAAGACCCAGTACTTC.

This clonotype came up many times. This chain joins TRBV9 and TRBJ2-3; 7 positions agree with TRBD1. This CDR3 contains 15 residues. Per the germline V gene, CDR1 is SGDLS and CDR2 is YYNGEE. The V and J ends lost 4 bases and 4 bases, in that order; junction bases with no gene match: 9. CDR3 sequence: CASSKTGVFPDTQYF. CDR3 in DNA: TGTGCCAGCAGCAAAACAGGGGTCTTCCCAGATACGCAGTATTTT.

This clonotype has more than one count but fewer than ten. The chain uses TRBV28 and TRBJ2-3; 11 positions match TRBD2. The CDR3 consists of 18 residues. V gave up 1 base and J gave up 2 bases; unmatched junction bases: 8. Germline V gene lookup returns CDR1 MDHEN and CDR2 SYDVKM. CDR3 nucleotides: TGTGCCAGCAGTTTATCTATCGGACTAGCGGGCGACACAGATACGCAGTATTTT. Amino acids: CASSLSIGLAGDTDTQYF. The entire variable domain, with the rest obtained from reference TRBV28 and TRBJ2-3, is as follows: DVKVTQSSRYLVKRTGEKVFLECVQDMDHENMFWYRQDPGLGLRLIYFSYDVKMKEKGDIPEGYSVSREKKERFSLILESASTNQTSMYLCASSLSIGLAGDTDTQYFGPGTRLTVL.

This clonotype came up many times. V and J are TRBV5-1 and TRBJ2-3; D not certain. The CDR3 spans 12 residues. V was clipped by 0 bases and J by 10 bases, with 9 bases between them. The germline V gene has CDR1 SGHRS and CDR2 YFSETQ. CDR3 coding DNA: TGCGCCAGCAGCTTGGAGGGCGGTCCGCAGTATTTT. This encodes CASSLEGGPQYF.

DNA of the CDR3: TGTGCCAGCGCTACACCCCCGGGTGAAGCTTTCTTT. Translation: CASATPPGEAFF. This chain connects TRBV12-3 or TRBV12-4 to TRBJ1-1; D gene ambiguous. The ends were cut back, 8 bases at V and 7 bases at J, with 14 bases in the middle. The CDR3 loop spans 12 amino acids.